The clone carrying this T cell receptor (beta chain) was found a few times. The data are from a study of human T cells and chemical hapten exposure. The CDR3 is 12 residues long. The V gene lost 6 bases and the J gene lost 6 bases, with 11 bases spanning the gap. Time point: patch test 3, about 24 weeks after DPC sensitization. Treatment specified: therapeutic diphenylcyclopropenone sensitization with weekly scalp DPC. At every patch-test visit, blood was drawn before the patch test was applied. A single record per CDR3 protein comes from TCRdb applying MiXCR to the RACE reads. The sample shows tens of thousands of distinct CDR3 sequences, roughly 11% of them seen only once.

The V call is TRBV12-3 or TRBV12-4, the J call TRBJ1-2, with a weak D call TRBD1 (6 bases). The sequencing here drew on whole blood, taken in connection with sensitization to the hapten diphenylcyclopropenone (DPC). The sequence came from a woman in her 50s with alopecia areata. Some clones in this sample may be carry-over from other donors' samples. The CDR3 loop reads CASRQGYNGYTF. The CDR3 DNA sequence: TGTGCCAGCAGGCAGGGGTACAATGGCTACACCTTC.